This passage covers 27 T cell receptor beta chains from one sample sequenced in a study of a mutant IDH1 vaccine in newly diagnosed glioma. These TCRs' antigens remain unknown. TCRdb's table, derived via immunoSEQ multiplex PCR, lists solely in-frame clones and lacks some. Of about 36,000 clones detected, approximately 80% appear once; the ten largest clones hold about 16%. Time point indicated: week 11, during vaccination. Every vaccine dose comprised 300 ug of mutant IDH1 20-mer peptide plus topical imiquimod. This sample comprised peripheral blood mononuclear cells (PBMCs), obtained from a glioma patient whose treatment included an IDH1 peptide vaccine. All receptors derive from a young woman with glioma. Some clones in this sample may be carry-over from other donors' samples.

The V and J genes are TRBV29-1 and TRBJ2-7, with 13 bases identical to TRBD2. Germline CDR1 is SQVTM and CDR2 is ANQGSEA. V lost 1 base to trimming and J lost 1 base; unmatched junction nucleotides: 1. The CDR3 runs 15 residues. The CDR3 is CSVEGGLAGSYEQYF. Written as DNA, the CDR3 is TGCAGCGTTGAAGGGGGACTAGCGGGATCCTACGAGCAGTACTTC.

This chain uses TRBV7-9 with TRBJ2-2; D is ambiguous. This CDR3 has 15 amino acids. Trimming cost V 5 bases and J 0 bases, with 10 bases left between them. The germline gives CDR1 SEHNR, CDR2 FQNEAQ (reference sequence). CDR3 loop: CASSTILTNTGELFF. The CDR3 nucleotides are TGTGCCAGCAGCACAATACTAACGAACACCGGGGAGCTGTTTTTT.

V usage is TRBV19 and J usage is TRBJ2-6; D tentatively reads TRBD1 or TRBD2 (5 bases each). Germline V gives CDR1 LNHDA, CDR2 SQIVND (reference sequence). CDR3 size: 15 residues. V lost 3 bases to trimming and J lost 4 bases, with 10 bases between them. CDR3 residues: CASSIWGSGANVLTF. DNA for the CDR3: TGTGCCAGTAGTATTTGGGGGTCAGGGGCCAACGTCCTGACTTTC.

The V call is TRBV6-5, the J call TRBJ2-1; D may match TRBD1 or TRBD2 (5 bases each). The V end lost 11 bases, the J end lost 8 bases, and 13 bases lay between the germline ends. CDR3 length: 11 residues. In germline, CDR1 is MNHEY, CDR2 SVGAGI. CDR3 loop: CASLSGHEQFF. The CDR3 DNA follows: TGTGCCTCCCTCTCGGGGCATGAGCAGTTCTTC.

This clone has more than one count but fewer than ten. The rearrangement joins TRBV6-1 to TRBJ2-7; 7 nucleotides agree with TRBD1. The J segment lost 6 bases and the V segment lost 2 bases, leaving 10 bases of the junction unmatched. The length of the CDR3 is 15 residues. The V gene's germline CDR1 is MNHNS and CDR2 SASEGT. The chain's CDR3 is CASSERPRQGFEQYF. The DNA of the CDR3 is TGTGCCAGCAGTGAACGCCCCCGACAGGGTTTCGAGCAGTACTTC.

This chain joins TRBV6-1 and TRBJ1-5, with D maybe TRBD1 (6 bases). CDR3 size: 13 residues. Germline V lookup: CDR1 MNHNS, CDR2 SASEGT. V lost 2 bases and J lost 7, with 9 bases in between. CDR3 in amino acids: CASSERGGQPQHF. The CDR3 DNA is TGTGCCAGCAGTGAACGAGGGGGACAGCCCCAGCATTTT.

The chain carries TRBV7-9 and TRBJ2-3; 7 bases line up with TRBD2. Germline V gives CDR1 SEHNR, CDR2 FQNEAQ (reference sequence). The junction had 13 bases not matched to a gene; V was cut back by 1 base and J by 6 bases. The CDR3 length is 17 residues. Here the CDR3 reads CASSLGLGGGSRDTQYF. DNA for the CDR3: TGTGCCAGCAGCTTAGGTCTTGGGGGGGGGTCCAGGGATACGCAGTATTTT.

The chain uses TRBV9 and TRBJ2-7; a possible D gene is TRBD1 (5 bases). V lost 0 bases, J lost 3 bases, and 10 bases lay in between. The CDR3 has 14 amino acids. Germline assignment: CDR1 SGDLS and CDR2 YYNGEE. The CDR3 protein is CASSVDSGHYEQYF. Here the CDR3 DNA reads TGTGCCAGCAGCGTAGACTCAGGGCACTACGAGCAGTACTTC.

The chain recombines TRBV2 with TRBJ1-5; TRBD1 matches at 10 bases. V was pared by 8 bases and J by 1 base, with 5 bases of the junction left unmatched. Germline CDR1 is SNHLY and CDR2 is FYNNEI. The CDR3 sequence is 15 residues long. This CDR3 is CASRGQGVSNQPQHF. In DNA, the CDR3 is TGTGCCAGCCGTGGACAGGGGGTGAGCAATCAGCCCCAGCATTTT.

The rearrangement uses TRBV14 and TRBJ2-7, with TRBD2 matching over 11 bases. CDR3 length: 18 amino acids. Unmatched junction bases numbered 11, after V lost 0 bases and J lost 4 bases. Germline loops: CDR1 SGHDN, CDR2 FVKESK. The DNA for the CDR3 is TGTGCCAGCAGCCAAGACCGGCTTACTAGCGGGAGATGGTACGAGCAGTACTTC. Protein: CASSQDRLTSGRWYEQYF.

This sequence joins TRBV6-5 and TRBJ2-1; no clear D. The length of the CDR3 is 13 residues. The V and J ends lost 5 bases and 12 bases respectively, with 17 bases between them. In germline, CDR1 is MNHEY, CDR2 SVGAGI. CDR3 sequence reads: CASSRGGFTGQFF. The DNA of the CDR3 is TGTGCCAGCAGTCGAGGTGGGTTCACTGGGCAGTTCTTC.

The rearrangement uses TRBV6-5 and TRBJ2-2; maybe TRBD1 (5 bases). The CDR3 has 14 amino acids. V lost 6 bases and J 5 bases, leaving 13 bases between the germline ends. Germline V gene lookup returns CDR1 MNHEY and CDR2 SVGAGI. The CDR3 bases are TGTGCCAGCAGGCGACAGATGTGGACCGGGGAGCTGTTTTTT. This gives the protein CASRRQMWTGELFF.

The gene calls are TRBV7-2 and TRBJ1-2; 11 bases map to TRBD1. J gave up 5 bases and V 5 bases, and 4 bases lay outside the gene matches. Germline loops: CDR1 SGHTA, CDR2 FQGNSA. The CDR3 has 14 amino acids. CDR3: CASSGGQGVYGYTF. CDR3 in DNA: TGTGCCAGCAGCGGGGGACAGGGGGTATATGGCTACACCTTC.

The genes are TRBV7-3 and TRBJ1-1; D might be TRBD1 (6 bases). V was clipped by 5 bases and J by 8 bases, with 15 bases between them. Germline-derived CDR1 and CDR2 are SGHTA and FQGTGA. This CDR3 is 13 amino acids long. The DNA of the CDR3 is TGTGCCAGCAGCCTGGGGGGGCTACCGGAAGCTTTCTTT. Protein product: CASSLGGLPEAFF.

The CDR3 loop is CAAVGARSTDTQYF. CDR3 in DNA: TGTGCCGCGGTTGGGGCGCGTAGCACAGATACGCAGTATTTT. The V call is TRBV30, the J call TRBJ2-3; perhaps TRBD1 as D (5 bases). This CDR3 region has 14 residues. Germline loops: CDR1 GTSNPN, CDR2 SVGIG (reference sequence). Trimming pared 8 bases from V and 0 bases from J, leaving 15 bases between. The full variable domain, its missing parts supplied by reference TRBV30 and TRBJ2-3, is SQTIHQWPATLVQPVGSPLSLECTVEGTSNPNLYWYRQAAGRGLQLLFYSVGIGQISSEVPQNLSASRPQDRQFILSSKKLLLSDSGFYLCAAVGARSTDTQYFGPGTRLTVL.

The chain joins TRBV19 to TRBJ1-2, with D perhaps matching TRBD1 (5 bases). Germline CDR1 is LNHDA and CDR2 is SQIVND (reference sequence). The CDR3 contains 13 residues. The V gene lost 5 bases and the J gene lost 6 bases, with 13 bases spanning the gap. CDR3 DNA: TGTGCCAGTAGTTTCGGGATGGGGGATGGCTACACCTTC. As protein: CASSFGMGDGYTF. Variable domain in full (rest from reference TRBV19 and TRBJ1-2): DGGITQSPKYLFRKEGQNVTLSCEQNLNHDAMYWYRQDPGQGLRLIYYSQIVNDFQKGDIAEGYSVSREKKESFPLTVTSAQKNPTAFYLCASSFGMGDGYTFGSGTRLTVV.

The chain joins TRBV20-1 to TRBJ2-7, with D unresolved. This CDR3 region has 11 residues. CDR1 is DFQATT and CDR2 is SNEGSKA in the germline V gene (reference sequence). V lost 5 bases, J lost 6 bases, and 11 bases lay in between. CDR3 nucleotides: TGCAGTGCTTCCCGGATGGCCGAGCAGTACTTC. Its protein is CSASRMAEQYF.

In DNA, the CDR3 is TGTGCCTGGAGTCGGGGTAATGAAAAACTGTTTTTT. Amino acids: CAWSRGNEKLFF. The rearrangement joins TRBV30 to TRBJ1-4; D not resolved. The CDR3 has 12 residues. Germline lookup yields CDR1 GTSNPN and CDR2 SVGIG (reference sequence). Trimming shortened V by 2 bases and J by 4 bases, and 5 bases separated the two germline ends.

This rearrangement joins TRBV7-9 to TRBJ2-1, with TRBD1 matching 7 bases. CDR1 and CDR2 from the germline V gene are SEHNR and FQNEAQ (reference sequence). The CDR3 sequence is 15 residues long. Losses at the gene ends were 5 bases for V and 0 bases for J; bases not matched to a gene: 4. DNA for the CDR3: TGTGCCAGCAGCCCCAGGGGGAGCTCCTACAATGAGCAGTTCTTC. This codes for CASSPRGSSYNEQFF.

CDR3 region: CASGRPPTGTQYF. The CDR3 DNA is TGTGCCAGCGGTCGGCCGCCTACCGGGACCCAGTACTTC. The V gene is TRBV2, the J gene TRBJ2-5; no reliable D call. The CDR3 length is 13 residues. Trimming removed 8 bases from V and 7 bases from J, with 17 bases in between. The germline CDR1 and CDR2 sequences are SNHLY and FYNNEI.

This sequence joins TRBV15 and TRBJ2-7; 8 nucleotides align to TRBD1. CDR1 LNHNV and CDR2 YYDKDF come from the germline V gene (reference sequence). The CDR3 loop spans 17 amino acids. Trimming at V came to 3 bases and at J to 8 bases, leaving 18 bases not matched to a gene. CDR3 nucleotide sequence: TGTGCCACCAGCAGTAGGGGTCAGCCCAGGGGGCATCTTCAGCAGTACTTC. Protein sequence: CATSSRGQPRGHLQQYF. Supplemented by reference TRBV15 and TRBJ2-7, the full variable domain reads DAMVIQNPRYQVTQFGKPVTLSCSQTLNHNVMYWYQQKSSQAPKLLFHYYDKDFNNEADTPDNFQSRRPNTSFCFLDIRSPGLGDTAMYLCATSSRGQPRGHLQQYFGPGTRLTVT.

The chain uses TRBV7-9 and TRBJ2-1; TRBD1 matches at 8 bases. The CDR3 covers 13 residues. V lost 4 bases and J lost 9; bases outside the gene matches: 5. Germline V lookup: CDR1 SEHNR, CDR2 FQNEAQ (reference sequence). CDR3 nucleotides: TGTGCCAGCAGCTCGGACGACAGGGGTGAGCAGTTCTTC. Translation: CASSSDDRGEQFF.

V is TRBV12-5 and J is TRBJ1-5; possible D gene TRBD1, 5 bases. Germline assignment: CDR1 LGHNT and CDR2 FRNRAP. V lost 1 base and J 5 bases, leaving 12 bases between the germline ends. CDR3 size: 15 residues. This CDR3 is CASGLAGATYQPQHF. CDR3 DNA: TGTGCTAGTGGTTTGGCCGGGGCAACCTATCAGCCCCAGCATTTT.

The rearrangement links TRBV20-1 to TRBJ1-1; no clear D gene. Germline-derived CDR1 and CDR2 are DFQATT and SNEGSKA (reference sequence). V dropped 6 bases and J dropped 1 base, with 6 bases sitting between them. The CDR3 length is 11 residues. The CDR3 region has the DNA TGCAGTGCGGAGGGGAACACTGAAGCTTTCTTT. As protein: CSAEGNTEAFF.

This sequence joins TRBV28 and TRBJ2-2; the D gene is possibly TRBD1 (6 bases). Germline CDR1 and CDR2: MDHEN and SYDVKM. The CDR3 length is 13 residues. Between the trimmed V and J ends, which lost 0 bases and 10 bases, there was a span of 9 bases. The CDR3 DNA follows: TGTGCCAGCAGTTTATGGGGGGCGGCGGAGCTGTTTTTT. Its translation: CASSLWGAAELFF.

The chain employs TRBV18 and TRBJ2-2; the match to TRBD2 covers 11 bases. The J segment lost 6 bases and the V segment lost 4 bases, leaving 13 bases of the junction unmatched. The CDR3 consists of 18 residues. Germline V lookup: CDR1 KGHSH, CDR2 LQKENI. The CDR3 protein is CASSLRTSGRNGAGELFF. The CDR3 coding sequence is TGTGCCAGCTCACTCCGGACTAGCGGGCGAAACGGTGCCGGGGAGCTGTTTTTT.

V and J are TRBV4-1 and TRBJ2-7; tentative D call: TRBD1 (5 bases). Germline V gene data show CDR1 as MGHRA and CDR2 as YSYEKL. The CDR3 has 14 amino acids. Trimming shortened V by 1 base and J by 1 base, and 8 bases separated the two germline ends. CDR3 nucleotides: TGCGCCAGCAGCCAAGCTCAGGGTTCCTACGAGCAGTACTTC. Amino acids: CASSQAQGSYEQYF.